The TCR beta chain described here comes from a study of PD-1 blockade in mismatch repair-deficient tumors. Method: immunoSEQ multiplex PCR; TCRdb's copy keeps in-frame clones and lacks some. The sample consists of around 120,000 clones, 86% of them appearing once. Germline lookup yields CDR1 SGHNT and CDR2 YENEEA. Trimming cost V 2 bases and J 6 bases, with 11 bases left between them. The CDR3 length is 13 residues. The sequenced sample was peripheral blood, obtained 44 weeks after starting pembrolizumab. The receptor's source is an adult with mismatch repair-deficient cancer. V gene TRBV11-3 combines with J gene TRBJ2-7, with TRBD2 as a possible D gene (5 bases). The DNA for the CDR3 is TGTGCCAGCAGCTTACGGACCGAGGGCGAGCAGTACTTC. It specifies CASSLRTEGEQYF.